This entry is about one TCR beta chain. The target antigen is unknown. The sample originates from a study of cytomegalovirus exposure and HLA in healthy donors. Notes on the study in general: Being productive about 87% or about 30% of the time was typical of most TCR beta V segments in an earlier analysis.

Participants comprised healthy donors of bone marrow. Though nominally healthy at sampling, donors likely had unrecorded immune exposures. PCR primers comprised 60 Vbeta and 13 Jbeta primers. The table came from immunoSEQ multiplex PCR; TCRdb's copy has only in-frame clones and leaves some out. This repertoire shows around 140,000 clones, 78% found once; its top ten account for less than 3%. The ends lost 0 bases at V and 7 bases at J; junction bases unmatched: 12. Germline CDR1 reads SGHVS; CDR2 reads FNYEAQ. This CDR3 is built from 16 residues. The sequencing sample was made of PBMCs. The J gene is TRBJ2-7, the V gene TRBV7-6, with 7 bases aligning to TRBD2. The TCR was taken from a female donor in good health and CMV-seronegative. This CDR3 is CASSLALRTSVSEQYF. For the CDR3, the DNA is TGTGCCAGCAGCTTAGCGCTTAGAACTAGCGTTAGTGAGCAGTACTTC.